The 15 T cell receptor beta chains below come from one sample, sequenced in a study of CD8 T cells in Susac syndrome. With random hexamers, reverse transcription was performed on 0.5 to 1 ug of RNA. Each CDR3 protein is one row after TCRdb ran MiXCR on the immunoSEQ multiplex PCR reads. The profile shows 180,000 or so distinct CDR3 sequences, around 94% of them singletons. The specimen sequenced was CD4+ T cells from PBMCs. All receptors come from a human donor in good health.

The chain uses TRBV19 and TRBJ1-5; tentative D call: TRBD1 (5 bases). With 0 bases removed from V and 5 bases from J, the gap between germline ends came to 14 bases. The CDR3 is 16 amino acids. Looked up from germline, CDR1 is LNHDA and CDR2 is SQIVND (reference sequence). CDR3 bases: TGTGCCAGTAGTATAGAAGCCGGGACGGTTGATCAGCCCCAGCATTTT. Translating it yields CASSIEAGTVDQPQHF.

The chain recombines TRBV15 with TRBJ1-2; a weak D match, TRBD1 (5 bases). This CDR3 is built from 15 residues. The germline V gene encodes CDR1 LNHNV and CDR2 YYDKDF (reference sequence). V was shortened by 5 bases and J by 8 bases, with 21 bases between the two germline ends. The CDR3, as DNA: TGTGCCACCAGCGTACTCCTGGACGGGGCCTCGGGCTACACCTTC. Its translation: CATSVLLDGASGYTF.

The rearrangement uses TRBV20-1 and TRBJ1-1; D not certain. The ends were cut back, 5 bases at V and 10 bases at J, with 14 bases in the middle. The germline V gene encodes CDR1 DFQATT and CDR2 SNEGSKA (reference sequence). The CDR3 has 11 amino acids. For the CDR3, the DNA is TGCAGTGCTGAAGGACCCGGGAGAGCTTTCTTT. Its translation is CSAEGPGRAFF.

CDR3 loop: CASSLRGAEDTQYF. The DNA for the CDR3 is TGTGCCAGCAGCTTAAGGGGGGCTGAAGATACGCAGTATTTT. J is TRBJ2-3 and V is TRBV7-3, with D possibly called TRBD1 or TRBD2 (6 bases each). Trimming took 1 base from V and 5 from J, leaving 10 bases between them. CDR1 and CDR2 from the germline V gene are SGHTA and FQGTGA. The CDR3 consists of 14 residues.

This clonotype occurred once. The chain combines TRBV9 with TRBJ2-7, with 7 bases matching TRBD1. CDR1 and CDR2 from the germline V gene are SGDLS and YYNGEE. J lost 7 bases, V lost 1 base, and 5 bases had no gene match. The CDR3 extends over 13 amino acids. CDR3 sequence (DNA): TGTGCCAGCAGCGTACAAACAGGGGATGAGCAGTACTTC. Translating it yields CASSVQTGDEQYF.

The CDR3 loop reads CASSVRGPNTEAFF. CDR3 DNA sequence: TGTGCCAGCAGCGTCAGGGGGCCGAACACTGAAGCTTTCTTT. The chain employs TRBV7-6 and TRBJ1-1; 8 bases are a match to TRBD1. Germline V gene data show CDR1 as SGHVS and CDR2 as FNYEAQ. Trimming cost V 5 bases and J 1 base; bases outside gene matches: 3. This CDR3 spans 14 amino acids. The whole variable domain, remainder taken from reference TRBV7-6 and TRBJ1-1, is GAGVSQSPRYKVTKRGQDVALRCDPISGHVSLYWYRQALGQGPEFLTYFNYEAQQDKSGLPNDRFSAERPEGSISTLTIQRTEQRDSAMYRCASSVRGPNTEAFFGQGTRLTVV.

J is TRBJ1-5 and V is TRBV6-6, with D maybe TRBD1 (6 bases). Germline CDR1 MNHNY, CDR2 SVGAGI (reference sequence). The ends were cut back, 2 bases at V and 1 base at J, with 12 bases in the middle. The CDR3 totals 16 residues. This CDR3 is CASSYGQGRSNQPQHF. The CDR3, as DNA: TGTGCCAGCAGTTACGGGCAGGGGAGGAGCAATCAGCCCCAGCATTTT.

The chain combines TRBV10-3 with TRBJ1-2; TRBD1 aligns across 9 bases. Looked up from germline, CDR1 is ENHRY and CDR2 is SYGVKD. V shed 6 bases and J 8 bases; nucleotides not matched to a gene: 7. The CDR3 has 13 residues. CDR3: CAISPGTGSGYTF. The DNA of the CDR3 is TGTGCCATCAGCCCTGGGACAGGGAGCGGCTACACCTTC.

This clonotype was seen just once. The CDR3 bases are TGTGCCACCAGCAGAGTTGTTTCGGGGGGCACTGAAGCTTTCTTT. Amino acids: CATSRVVSGGTEAFF. The rearrangement links TRBV15 to TRBJ1-1; a weak D match, TRBD1 (5 bases). V lost 1 base to trimming and J lost 4 bases, with 13 bases between them. The CDR3 length is 15 residues. CDR1 is LNHNV, CDR2 YYDKDF, per germline (reference sequence).

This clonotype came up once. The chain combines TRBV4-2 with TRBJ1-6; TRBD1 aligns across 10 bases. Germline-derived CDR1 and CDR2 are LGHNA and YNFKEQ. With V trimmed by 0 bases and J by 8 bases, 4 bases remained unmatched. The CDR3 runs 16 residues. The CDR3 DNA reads TGTGCCAGCAGCCAAGAAGGGGACAGGGGTTATTCACCCCTCCACTTT. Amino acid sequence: CASSQEGDRGYSPLHF.

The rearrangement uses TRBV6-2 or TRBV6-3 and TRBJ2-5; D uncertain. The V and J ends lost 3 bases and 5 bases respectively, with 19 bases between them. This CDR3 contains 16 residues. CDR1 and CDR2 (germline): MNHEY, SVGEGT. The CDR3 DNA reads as TGTGCCAGCAGTTATAACCCCGGTGGCCTCGGGGAGACCCAGTACTTC. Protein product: CASSYNPGGLGETQYF.

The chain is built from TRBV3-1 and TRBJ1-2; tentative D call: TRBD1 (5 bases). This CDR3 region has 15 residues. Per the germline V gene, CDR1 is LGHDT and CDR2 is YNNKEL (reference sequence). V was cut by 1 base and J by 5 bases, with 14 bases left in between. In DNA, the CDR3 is TGTGCCAGCAGCCAAGCTTGGGGCGGTGAATATGGCTACACCTTC. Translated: CASSQAWGGEYGYTF.

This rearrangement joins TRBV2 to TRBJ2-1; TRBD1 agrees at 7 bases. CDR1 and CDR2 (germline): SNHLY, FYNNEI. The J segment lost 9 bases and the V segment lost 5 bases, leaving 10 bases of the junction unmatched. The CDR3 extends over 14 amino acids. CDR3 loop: CASSPLQGETEQFF. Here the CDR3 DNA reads TGTGCCAGCAGTCCCTTGCAGGGGGAGACTGAGCAGTTCTTC. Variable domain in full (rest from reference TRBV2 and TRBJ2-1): EPEVTQTPSHQVTQMGQEVILRCVPISNHLYFYWYRQILGQKVEFLVSFYNNEISEKSEIFDDQFSVERPDGSNFTLKIRSTKLEDSAMYFCASSPLQGETEQFFGPGTRLTVL.

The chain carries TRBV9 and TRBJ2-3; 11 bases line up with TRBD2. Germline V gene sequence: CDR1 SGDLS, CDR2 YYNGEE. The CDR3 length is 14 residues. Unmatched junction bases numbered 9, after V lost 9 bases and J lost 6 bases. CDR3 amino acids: CATHLAGGLDTQYF. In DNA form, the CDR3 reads TGTGCCACCCATCTAGCGGGGGGTTTGGATACGCAGTATTTT.

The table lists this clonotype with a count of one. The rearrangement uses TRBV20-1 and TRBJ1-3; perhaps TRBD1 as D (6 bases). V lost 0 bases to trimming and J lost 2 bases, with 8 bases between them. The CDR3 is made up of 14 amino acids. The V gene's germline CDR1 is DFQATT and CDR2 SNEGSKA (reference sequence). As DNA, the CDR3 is TGCAGTGCTAGAGATGACAGGACTGGAAACACCATATATTTT. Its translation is CSARDDRTGNTIYF.